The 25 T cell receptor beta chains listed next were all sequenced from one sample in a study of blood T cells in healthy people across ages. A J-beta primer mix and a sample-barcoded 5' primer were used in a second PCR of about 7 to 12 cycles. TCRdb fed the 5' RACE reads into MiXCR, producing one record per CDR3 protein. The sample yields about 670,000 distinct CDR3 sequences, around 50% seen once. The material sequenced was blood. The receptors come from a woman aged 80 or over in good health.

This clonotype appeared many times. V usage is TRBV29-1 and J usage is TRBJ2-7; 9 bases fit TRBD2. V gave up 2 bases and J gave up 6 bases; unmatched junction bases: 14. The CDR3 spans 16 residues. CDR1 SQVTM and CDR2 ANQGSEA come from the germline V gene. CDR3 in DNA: TGCAGCGTTGAAAAAATAATGGCTAGCGGGACATTCGAGCAGTACTTC. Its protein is CSVEKIMASGTFEQYF.

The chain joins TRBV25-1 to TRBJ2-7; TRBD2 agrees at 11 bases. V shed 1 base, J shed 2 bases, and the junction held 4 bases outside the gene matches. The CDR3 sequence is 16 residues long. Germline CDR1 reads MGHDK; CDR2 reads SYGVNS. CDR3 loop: CASSELTSGAPYEQYF. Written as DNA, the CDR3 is TGTGCCAGCAGTGAATTGACTAGCGGGGCCCCCTACGAGCAGTACTTC.

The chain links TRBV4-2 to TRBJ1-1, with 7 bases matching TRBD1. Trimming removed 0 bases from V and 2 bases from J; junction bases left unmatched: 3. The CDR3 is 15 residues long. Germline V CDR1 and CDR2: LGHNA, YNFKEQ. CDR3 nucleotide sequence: TGTGCCAGCAGCCAAGATAACAGGGGCAACACTGAAGCTTTCTTT. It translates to CASSQDNRGNTEAFF.

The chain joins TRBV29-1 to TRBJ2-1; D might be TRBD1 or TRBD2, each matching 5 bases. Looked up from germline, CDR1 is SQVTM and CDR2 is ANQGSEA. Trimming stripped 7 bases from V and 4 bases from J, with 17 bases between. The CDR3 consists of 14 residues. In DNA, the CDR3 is TGCAGCGCCACAGCGGCAGGACAATACAATGAGCAGTTCTTC. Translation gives CSATAAGQYNEQFF.

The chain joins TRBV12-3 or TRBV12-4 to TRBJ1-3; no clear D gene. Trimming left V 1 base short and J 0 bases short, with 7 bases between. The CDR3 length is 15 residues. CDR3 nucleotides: TGTGCCAGCAGTTTAGGGGCCATCTCTGGAAACACCATATATTTT. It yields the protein CASSLGAISGNTIYF.

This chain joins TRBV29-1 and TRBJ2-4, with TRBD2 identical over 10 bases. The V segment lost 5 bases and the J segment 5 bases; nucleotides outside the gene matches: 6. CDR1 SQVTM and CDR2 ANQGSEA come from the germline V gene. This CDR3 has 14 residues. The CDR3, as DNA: TGCAGCGTTCTTCAGCGGGGGGGGCAAAACATTCAGTACTTC. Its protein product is CSVLQRGGQNIQYF.

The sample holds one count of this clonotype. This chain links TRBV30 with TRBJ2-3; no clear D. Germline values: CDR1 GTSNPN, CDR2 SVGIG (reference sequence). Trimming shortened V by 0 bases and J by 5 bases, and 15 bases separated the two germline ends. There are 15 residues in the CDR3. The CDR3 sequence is CAWSVPGKVGDTQYF. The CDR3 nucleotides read TGTGCCTGGAGTGTACCGGGCAAGGTCGGAGATACGCAGTATTTT. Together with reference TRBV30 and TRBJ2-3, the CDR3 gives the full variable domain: SQTIHQWPATLVQPVGSPLSLECTVEGTSNPNLYWYRQAAGRGLQLLFYSVGIGQISSEVPQNLSASRPQDRQFILSSKKLLLSDSGFYLCAWSVPGKVGDTQYFGPGTRLTVL.

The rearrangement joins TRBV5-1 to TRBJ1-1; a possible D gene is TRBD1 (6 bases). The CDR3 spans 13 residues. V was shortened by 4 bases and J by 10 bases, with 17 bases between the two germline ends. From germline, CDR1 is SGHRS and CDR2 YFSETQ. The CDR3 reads CASSQGTANPAFF. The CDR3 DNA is TGCGCCAGCAGCCAGGGGACGGCCAATCCAGCTTTCTTT.

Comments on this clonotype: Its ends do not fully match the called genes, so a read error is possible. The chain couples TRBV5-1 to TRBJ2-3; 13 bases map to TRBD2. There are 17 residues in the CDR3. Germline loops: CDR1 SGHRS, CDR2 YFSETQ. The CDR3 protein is CASSFSGTSGDTETQYF. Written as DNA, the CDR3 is TGCGCCAGCAGTTTCTCCGGGACTAGCGGGGACACAGAGACGCAGTATTTT. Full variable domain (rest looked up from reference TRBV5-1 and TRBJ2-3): KAGVTQTPRYLIKTRGQQVTLSCSPISGHRSVSWYQQTPGQGLQFLFEYFSETQRNKGNFPGRFSGRQFSNSRSEMNVSTLELGDSALYLCASSFSGTSGDTETQYFGPGTRLTVL.

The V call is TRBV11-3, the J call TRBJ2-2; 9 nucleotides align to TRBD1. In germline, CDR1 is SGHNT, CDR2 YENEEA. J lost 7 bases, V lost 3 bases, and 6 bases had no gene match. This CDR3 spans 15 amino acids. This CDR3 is CASSLKGQGLGELFF. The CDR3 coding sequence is TGTGCCAGCAGCTTGAAGGGACAGGGACTCGGGGAGCTGTTTTTT.

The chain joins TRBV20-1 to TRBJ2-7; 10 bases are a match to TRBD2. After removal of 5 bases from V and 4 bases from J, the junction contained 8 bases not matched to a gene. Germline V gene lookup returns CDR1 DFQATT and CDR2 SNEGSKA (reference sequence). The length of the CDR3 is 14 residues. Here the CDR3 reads CSARRPSGRYEQYF. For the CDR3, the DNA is TGCAGTGCTCGCCGGCCTAGCGGGAGATACGAGCAGTACTTC.

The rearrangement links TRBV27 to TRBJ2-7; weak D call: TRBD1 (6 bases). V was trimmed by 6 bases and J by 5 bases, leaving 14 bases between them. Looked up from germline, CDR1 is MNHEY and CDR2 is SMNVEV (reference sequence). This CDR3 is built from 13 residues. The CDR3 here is CASSAHRADEQYF. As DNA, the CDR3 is TGTGCCAGCAGCGCCCACAGGGCTGACGAGCAGTACTTC.

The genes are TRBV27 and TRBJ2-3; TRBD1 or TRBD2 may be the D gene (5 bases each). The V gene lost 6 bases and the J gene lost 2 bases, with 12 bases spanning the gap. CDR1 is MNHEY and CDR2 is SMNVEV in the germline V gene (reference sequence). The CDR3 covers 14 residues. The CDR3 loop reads CASRRDGFTDTQYF. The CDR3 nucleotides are TGTGCCAGCAGACGGGACGGATTCACAGATACGCAGTATTTT.

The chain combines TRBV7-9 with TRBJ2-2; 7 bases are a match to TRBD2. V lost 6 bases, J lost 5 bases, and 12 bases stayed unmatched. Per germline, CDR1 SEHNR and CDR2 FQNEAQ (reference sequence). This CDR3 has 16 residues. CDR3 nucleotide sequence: TGTGCCAGCAGACCGGTAGGGAGGGTTGAAACCGGGGAGCTGTTTTTT. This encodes CASRPVGRVETGELFF.

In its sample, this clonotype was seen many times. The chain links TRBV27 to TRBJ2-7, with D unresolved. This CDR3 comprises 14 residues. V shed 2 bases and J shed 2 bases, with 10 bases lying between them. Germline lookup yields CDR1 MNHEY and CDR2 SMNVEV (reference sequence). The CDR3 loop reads CASSLREAAYEQYF. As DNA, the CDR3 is TGTGCCAGCAGTTTAAGAGAGGCAGCCTACGAGCAGTACTTC.

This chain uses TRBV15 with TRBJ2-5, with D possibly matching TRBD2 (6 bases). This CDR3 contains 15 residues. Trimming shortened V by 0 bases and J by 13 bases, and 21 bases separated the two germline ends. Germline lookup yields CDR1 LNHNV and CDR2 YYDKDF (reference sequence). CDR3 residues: CATSRDPSNWGERYF. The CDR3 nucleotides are TGTGCCACCAGCAGAGATCCCTCTAATTGGGGGGAGCGGTACTTC. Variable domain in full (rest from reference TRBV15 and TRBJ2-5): DAMVIQNPRYQVTQFGKPVTLSCSQTLNHNVMYWYQQKSSQAPKLLFHYYDKDFNNEADTPDNFQSRRPNTSFCFLDIRSPGLGDTAMYLCATSRDPSNWGERYFGPGTRLLVL.

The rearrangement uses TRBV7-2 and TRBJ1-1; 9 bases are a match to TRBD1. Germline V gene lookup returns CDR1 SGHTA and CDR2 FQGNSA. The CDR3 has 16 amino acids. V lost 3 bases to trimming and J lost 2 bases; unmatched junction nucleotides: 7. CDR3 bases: TGTGCCAGCAGCTTCGAACAGGGGGCCTATAACACTGAAGCTTTCTTT. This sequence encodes CASSFEQGAYNTEAFF.

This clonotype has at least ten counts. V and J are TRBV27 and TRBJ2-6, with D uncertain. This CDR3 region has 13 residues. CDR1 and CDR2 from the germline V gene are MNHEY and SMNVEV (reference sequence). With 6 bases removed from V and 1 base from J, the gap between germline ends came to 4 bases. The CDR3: CASRLSGANVLTF. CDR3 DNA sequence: TGTGCCAGCAGACTTTCTGGGGCCAACGTCCTGACTTTC.

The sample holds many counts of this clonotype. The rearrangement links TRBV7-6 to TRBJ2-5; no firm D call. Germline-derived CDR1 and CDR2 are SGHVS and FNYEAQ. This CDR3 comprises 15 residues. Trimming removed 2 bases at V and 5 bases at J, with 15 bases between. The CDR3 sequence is CASSLSPTTGETQYF. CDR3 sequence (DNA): TGTGCCAGCAGCTTAAGCCCCACCACCGGGGAGACCCAGTACTTC.

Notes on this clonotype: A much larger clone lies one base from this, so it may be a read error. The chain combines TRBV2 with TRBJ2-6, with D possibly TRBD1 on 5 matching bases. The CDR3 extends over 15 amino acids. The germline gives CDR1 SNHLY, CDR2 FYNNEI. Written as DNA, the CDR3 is TGTGCCAGCAGTGATAGGGGCTCTGGGGCCAACGCCCTGACTTTC. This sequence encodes CASSDRGSGANALTF.

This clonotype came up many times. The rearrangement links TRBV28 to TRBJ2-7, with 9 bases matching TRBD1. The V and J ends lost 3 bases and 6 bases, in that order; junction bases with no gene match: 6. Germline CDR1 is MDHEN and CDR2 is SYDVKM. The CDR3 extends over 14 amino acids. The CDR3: CASSLGTGRREQYF. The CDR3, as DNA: TGTGCCAGCAGTTTGGGGACAGGGAGGCGCGAGCAGTACTTC.

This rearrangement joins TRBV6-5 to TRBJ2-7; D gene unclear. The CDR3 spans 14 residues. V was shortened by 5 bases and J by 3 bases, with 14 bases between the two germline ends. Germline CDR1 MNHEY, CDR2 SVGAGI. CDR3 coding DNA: TGTGCCAGCAGTCACGGTGGGCAGGACTACGAGCAGTACTTC. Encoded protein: CASSHGGQDYEQYF.

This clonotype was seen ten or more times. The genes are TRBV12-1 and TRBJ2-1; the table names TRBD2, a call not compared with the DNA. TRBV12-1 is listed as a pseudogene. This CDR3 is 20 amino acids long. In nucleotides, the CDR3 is TGTGCCAGCAGCGTGGGACTAGCGGGAGGGCTGTTGGATCTATACAATGAGCAGTTCTTC. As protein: CASSVGLAGGLLDLYNEQFF.

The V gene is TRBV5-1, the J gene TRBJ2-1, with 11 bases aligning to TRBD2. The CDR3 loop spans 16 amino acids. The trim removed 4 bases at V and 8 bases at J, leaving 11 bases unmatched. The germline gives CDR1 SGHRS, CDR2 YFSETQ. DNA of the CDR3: TGCGCCAGCAGCCGCATCCTACTAGCGGGGGAGCATGAGCAGTTCTTC. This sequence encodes CASSRILLAGEHEQFF.

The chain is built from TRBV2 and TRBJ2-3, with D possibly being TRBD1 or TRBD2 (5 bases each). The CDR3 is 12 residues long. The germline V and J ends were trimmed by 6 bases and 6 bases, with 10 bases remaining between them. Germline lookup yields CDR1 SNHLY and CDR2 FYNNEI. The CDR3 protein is CASSGDADTQYF. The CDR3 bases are TGTGCCAGCAGCGGGGACGCGGATACGCAGTATTTT.